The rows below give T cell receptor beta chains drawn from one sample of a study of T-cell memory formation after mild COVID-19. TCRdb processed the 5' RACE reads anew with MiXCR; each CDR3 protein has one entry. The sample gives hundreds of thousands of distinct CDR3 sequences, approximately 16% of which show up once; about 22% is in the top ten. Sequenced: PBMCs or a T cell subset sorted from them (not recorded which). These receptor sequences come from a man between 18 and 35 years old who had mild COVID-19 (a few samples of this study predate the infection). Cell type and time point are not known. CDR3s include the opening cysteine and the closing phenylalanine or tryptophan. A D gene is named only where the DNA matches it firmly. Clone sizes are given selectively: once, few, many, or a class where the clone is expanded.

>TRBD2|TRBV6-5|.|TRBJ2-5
TGTGCCAGCAGTTACTCGGGACTAGCGGGGGTGACCCAGTACTTC
CASSYSGLAGVTQYF
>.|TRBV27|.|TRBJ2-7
TGTGCCACCAAGTTCGGTTGGGAGCAGTACTTC
CATKFGWEQYF
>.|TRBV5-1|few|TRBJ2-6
TGCGCCAGCAGCTTGGGGGATGGACACCCCGGGGCCAACGTCCTGACTTTC
CASSLGDGHPGANVLTF
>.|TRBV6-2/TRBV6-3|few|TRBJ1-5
TGTGCCAGCAGCAGGACAGTTAGCAATCAGCCCCAGCATTTT
CASSRTVSNQPQHF
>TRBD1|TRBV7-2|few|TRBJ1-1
TGTGCCAGCAGCCCAGGGGGAGTGTTTGCCTTTGAAGCTTTCTTT
CASSPGGVFAFEAFF
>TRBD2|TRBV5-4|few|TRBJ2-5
TGTGCCAGCAGCTGGGAACTAGCGGGCCAAGAGACCCAGTACTTC
CASSWELAGQETQYF
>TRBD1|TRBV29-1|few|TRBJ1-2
TGCAGCGTTGAGGACAGGGCATATCATGGCTACACCTTC
CSVEDRAYHGYTF
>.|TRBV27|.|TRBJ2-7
TGTGCCAGCAGTTTCACACAGACTCCCTACGAGCAGTACTTC
CASSFTQTPYEQYF
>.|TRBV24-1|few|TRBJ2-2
TGTGCCACCAGTGCACAACGGATTACCAACACCGGGGAGCTGTTTTTT
CATSAQRITNTGELFF
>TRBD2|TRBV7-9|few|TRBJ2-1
TGTGCCAGCAGGGGTGAGCGGGGTCCCCGGCGTAATGAGCAGTTCTTC
CASRGERGPRRNEQFF
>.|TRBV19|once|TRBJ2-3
TGTGCCAGTAGATCTGGACACCGGCCAGATACGCAGTATTTT
CASRSGHRPDTQYF
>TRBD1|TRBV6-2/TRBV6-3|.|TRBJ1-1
TGTGCCAGCATGAACAGGGGCTTAACTGAAGCTTTCTTT
CASMNRGLTEAFF
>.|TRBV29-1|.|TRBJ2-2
TGCAGCGTTGTCAGTCAGGCGTCGAGGAACACCGGGGAGCTGTTTTTT
CSVVSQASRNTGELFF
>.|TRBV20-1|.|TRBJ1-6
TGCAGTGCTAGAGATCGGGGACGGAGCTCCTATAATTCACCCCTCCACTTT
CSARDRGRSSYNSPLHF
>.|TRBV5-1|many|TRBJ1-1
TGCGCCAGCAGCTTCCAAGGGCCGAACACTGAAGCTTTCTTT
CASSFQGPNTEAFF
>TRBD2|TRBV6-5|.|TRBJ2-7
TGTGCCAGCAGTGGGGGACTATCCTACGAGCAGTACTTC
CASSGGLSYEQYF
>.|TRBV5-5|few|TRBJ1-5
TGTGCCAGCAGCTCGCAGGGACAGCCCCAGCATTTT
CASSSQGQPQHF
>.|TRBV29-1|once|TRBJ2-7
TGCAGCTTCACGGACGGGAGCGGCTACGAGCAGTACTTC
CSFTDGSGYEQYF
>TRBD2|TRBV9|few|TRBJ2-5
TGTGCCAGCAGCGCCGGGACTAGCGTGGGGGAGACCCAGTACTTC
CASSAGTSVGETQYF
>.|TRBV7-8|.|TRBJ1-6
TGTGCCAGCAGCTTAGCGAACAGGGCAGCGGCCCTCCACTTT
CASSLANRAAALHF
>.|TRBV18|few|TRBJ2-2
TGTGCCAGCTCACCGGCAGTCCCCGCGAACACCGGGGAGCTGTTTTTT
CASSPAVPANTGELFF
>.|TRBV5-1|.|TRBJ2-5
TGCGCCAGCAGCCCGGGGGCGAATGTAGAGACCCAGTACTTC
CASSPGANVETQYF
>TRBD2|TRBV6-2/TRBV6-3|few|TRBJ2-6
TGTGCCAGCAGTACAAAGACTAGCCCTGGGGCCAACGTCCTGACTTTC
CASSTKTSPGANVLTF
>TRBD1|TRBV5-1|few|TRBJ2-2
TGCGCCAGCAGCTCCGGCCAGGGGGCGCCCGGGGAGCTGTTTTTT
CASSSGQGAPGELFF
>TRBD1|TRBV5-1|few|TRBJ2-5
TGCGCCAGCAGCCGCGGACAGGGCCAAATTAACCAAGAGACCCAGTACTTC
CASSRGQGQINQETQYF
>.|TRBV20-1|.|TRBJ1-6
TGCAGTGCTAGAGACCGGGGGAATGGGTCACCCCTCCACTTT
CSARDRGNGSPLHF
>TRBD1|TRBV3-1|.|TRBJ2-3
TGTGACAGCAGCCAAGATCAGGGGGCGGGCACAGATACGCAGTATTTT
CDSSQDQGAGTDTQYF
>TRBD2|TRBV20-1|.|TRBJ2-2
TGCAGTGCTAGAGATGCCGGGACTAGCGGTAGCACCGGGGAGCTGTTTTTT
CSARDAGTSGSTGELFF
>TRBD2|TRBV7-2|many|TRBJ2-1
TGTGCCAGCAGCTTAAATGTGGGCGGGGGACCCTACAATGAGCAGTTCTTC
CASSLNVGGGPYNEQFF
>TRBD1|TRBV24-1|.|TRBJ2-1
TGTGCCACCAGTGAAACAGACAGGGGTGAGCAGTTCTTC
CATSETDRGEQFF
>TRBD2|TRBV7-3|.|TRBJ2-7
TGTGCCAGCAGCCCCTCTAGCGGGGCAAACTTCTACGAGCAGTACTTC
CASSPSSGANFYEQYF
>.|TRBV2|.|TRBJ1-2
TGTGCCAGCCCCCGGACGAGCTATGGCTACACCTTC
CASPRTSYGYTF
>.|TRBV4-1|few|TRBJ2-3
TGCGCCAGCAGCCTAAGGGCTGGAACGGGGGGCCCCGATACGCAGTATTTT
CASSLRAGTGGPDTQYF
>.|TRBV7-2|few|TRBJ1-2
TGTGCCAGCAGCCCCGGGGGCCTGGGGACCTATGGCTACACCTTC
CASSPGGLGTYGYTF
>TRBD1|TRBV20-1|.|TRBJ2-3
TGCAGTGCTAATGGACAGGAACCAGATACGCAGTATTTT
CSANGQEPDTQYF
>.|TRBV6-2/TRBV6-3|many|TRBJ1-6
TGTGCCAGCAGACCGTCCGGAGGTGCCGGAATAAATTCACCCCTCCACTTT
CASRPSGGAGINSPLHF
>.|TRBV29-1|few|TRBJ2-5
TGCAGCGTTGTAGCGGCAGGGGCAGGGGAGACCCAGTACTTC
CSVVAAGAGETQYF
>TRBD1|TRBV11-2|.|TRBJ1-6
TGTGCCAGCAGCCGTAGGACAGGGATTGTTGATAATTCACCCCTCCACTTT
CASSRRTGIVDNSPLHF
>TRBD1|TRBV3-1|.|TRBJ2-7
TGTGCCAGCAGCCAAGGAGACAGGGGTTTAGGGTCAGTCGACTACGAGCAGTACTTC
CASSQGDRGLGSVDYEQYF
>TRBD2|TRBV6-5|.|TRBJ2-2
TGTGCCAGCACTATTGCCGGGGGGGCGAACACCGGGGAGCTGTTTTTT
CASTIAGGANTGELFF
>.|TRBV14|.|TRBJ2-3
TGTGCCAGCAGCCCGAGATCAGGCGGGCCTAGCACAGATACGCAGTATTTT
CASSPRSGGPSTDTQYF
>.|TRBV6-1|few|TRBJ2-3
TGTGCCAGCAGTGAGGGCTGGGGGACGCAGTATTTT
CASSEGWGTQYF
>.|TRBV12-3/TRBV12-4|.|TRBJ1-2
TGTGCCAGCAGCGGGGGGGCCGACACCTTC
CASSGGADTF
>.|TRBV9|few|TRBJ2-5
TGTGCCAGCAGCAGGGGGTCGGAGGGTAGTGGAGAGACCCAGTACTTC
CASSRGSEGSGETQYF
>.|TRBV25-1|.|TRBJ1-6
TGTGCCAGCAGTGAAAGAAGTGGCTCCTATAATTCACCCCTCCACTTT
CASSERSGSYNSPLHF
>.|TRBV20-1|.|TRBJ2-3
TGCAGTGCGCCGGTGCGGGGGCTCGGCACAGATACGCAGTATTTT
CSAPVRGLGTDTQYF
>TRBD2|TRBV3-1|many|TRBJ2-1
TGTGCCAGCAGCCAGTACGCGGGGGGGGCATACAATGAGCAGTTCTTC
CASSQYAGGAYNEQFF
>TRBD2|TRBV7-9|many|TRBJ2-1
TGTGCCAGCATCACACAGCGGGGAAGCTCCTACAATGAGCAGTTCTTC
CASITQRGSSYNEQFF
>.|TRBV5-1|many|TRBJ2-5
TGCGCCAGCAGCTTGGACCAAGAGACCCAGTACTTC
CASSLDQETQYF
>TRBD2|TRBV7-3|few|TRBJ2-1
TGTGCCAGCAGCCCTACGGGGGGGGCGGTCTACAATGAGCAGTTCTTC
CASSPTGGAVYNEQFF
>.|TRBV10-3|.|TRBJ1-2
TGTGCCATCAGTGAGTCCCAGGGATCCTATGGCTACACCTTC
CAISESQGSYGYTF
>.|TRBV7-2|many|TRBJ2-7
TGTGCCAGCAGCCCACAGTACGAGCAGTACTTC
CASSPQYEQYF
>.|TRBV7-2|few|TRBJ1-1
TGTGCCAGCAGCTTAGAGAGACAGACTGAAGCTTTCTTT
CASSLERQTEAFF
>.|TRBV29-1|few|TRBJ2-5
TGCAGCGTTGAGGCTGGGTTTGAGACCCAGTACTTC
CSVEAGFETQYF
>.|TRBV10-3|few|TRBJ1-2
TGTGCCATCAGTGAACAGGACTATGGCTACACCTTC
CAISEQDYGYTF
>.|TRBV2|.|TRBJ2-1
TGTGCCAGCCGCCCAGGGTACAATGAGCAGTTCTTC
CASRPGYNEQFF
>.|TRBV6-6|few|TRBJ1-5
TGTGCCAGCAGATCACAGGGTACGGATCAGCCCCAGCATTTT
CASRSQGTDQPQHF
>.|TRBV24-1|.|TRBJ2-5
TGTGCCACCAGTGTTAGGGACCAAGAGACCCAGTACTTC
CATSVRDQETQYF
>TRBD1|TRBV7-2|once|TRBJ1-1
TGTGCCAGCAGCTCGACAGGGTCCACTGAAGCTTTCTTT
CASSSTGSTEAFF
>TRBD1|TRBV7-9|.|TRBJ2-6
TGTGCCAGCAGCTCAACGATAGGGACAGGGGCGACTGGGGCCAACGTCCTGACTTTC
CASSSTIGTGATGANVLTF